This T cell receptor beta chain is drawn from a study of blood T cell repertoires in COVID-19. Study at large: Nucleic acid was either cDNA or gDNA, and it came from T cells, B-cell-depleted T cells, or PBMCs.

TCRdb's table, derived via immunoSEQ multiplex PCR, lists solely in-frame clones and lacks some. This sample carries 150,000 or so clones, 87% of them seen once, and the ten largest clones take around 5%. V was pared by 0 bases and J by 1 base, with 16 bases between. Per the germline V gene, CDR1 is SGHDT and CDR2 is YYEEEE. The CDR3 extends over 17 amino acids. This receptor was obtained from a human donor in a cohort sampled during active COVID-19. The sequencing input was peripheral blood. This sequence joins TRBV5-6 and TRBJ1-1, with TRBD1 as a possible D gene (5 bases). CDR3 amino acids: CASSLDLGGVGNTEAFF. CDR3 in DNA: TGTGCCAGCAGCTTGGATCTCGGGGGTGTTGGGAACACTGAAGCTTTCTTT. The variable domain in full, with the rest retrieved from reference TRBV5-6 and TRBJ1-1, is DAGVTQSPTHLIKTRGQQVTLRCSPKSGHDTVSWYQQALGQGPQFIFQYYEEEERQRGNFPDRFSGHQFPNYSSELNVNALLLGDSALYLCASSLDLGGVGNTEAFFGQGTRLTVV.